What follows is one T cell receptor beta chain and its context. Its antigen is currently unknown. CD45RO-CCR7+CD27+CD95- cells counted as naive CD8+ T cells. Germline loops: CDR1 SGHTA, CDR2 FQGNSA. CDR3 length: 17 residues. This entry belongs to a study of CXCR3-negative and CXCR3-positive naive CD8 T cells. Study results and caveats: CXCR3-negative and CXCR3-positive naive cells shared comparable TRBV-TRBJ usage, but memory cells did not. CXCR3-positive naive cells carried more hydrophobic TRB CDR3s than CXCR3-negative naive cells did.

The TRB libraries of cDNA were built by UMI-labeled 5' RACE. TCRdb re-called the 5' RACE reads, yielding one record per CDR3 amino acid sequence without DNA. The table gives roughly 130,000 distinct CDR3 sequences; the top ten clones make up about 0.54% of it. Material: naive CXCR3+ CD8+ T cells from blood. Subset described: CD45RO-CCR7+CD27+CD95- naive CD8+ T cells expressing CXCR3 (TNR3+). The V and J genes are TRBV7-2 and TRBJ2-5. The receptor was derived from a human donor in good health. Some clones in this sample may be carry-over from other donors' samples. CDR3 region: CASSLIGQDLAQETQYF.